The 9 T cell receptor beta chains given below trace back to one sample, sequenced in a study of OX40 agonist ivuxolimab in advanced cancers. Receptor libraries were prepared by the immunoSEQ multiplex PCR assay. As stored in TCRdb, this immuneACCESS dataset retains in-frame rearrangements with V and J assigned. A fraction of the clones does not appear; measured against another copy, unresolved V genes explain less than half of the discrepancy, and the remainder lacks a known reason. This sample comprises tens of thousands of clones, about nine tenths of them detected only once. The ten largest clones take up roughly 4% of the sample. Sequencing used CD4+ or CD8+ T cells sorted from blood, obtained in a trial of the OX40 agonist ivuxolimab. These receptors were taken from an adult with an advanced solid tumor such as melanoma, head and neck, liver or kidney cancer.

This sequence joins TRBV15 and TRBJ2-3; D might be TRBD2 (5 bases). The CDR3 consists of 16 residues. Germline V gene lookup returns CDR1 LNHNV and CDR2 YYDKDF (reference sequence). The germline V and J ends were trimmed by 4 bases and 1 base, with 15 bases remaining between them. DNA of the CDR3: TGTGCCACCAGCAAAGGGTCCTCCGGGGGCACAGATACGCAGTATTTT. Residues: CATSKGSSGGTDTQYF.

The rearrangement links TRBV9 to TRBJ2-3, with TRBD2 matching 9 bases. V shed 1 base, J shed 2 bases, and the junction held 5 bases outside the gene matches. Germline CDR1 reads SGDLS; CDR2 reads YYNGEE. This CDR3 is built from 16 residues. Written as DNA, the CDR3 is TGTGCCAGCAGCGTACAAGCGGGAGGCTTCACAGATACGCAGTATTTT. It yields the protein CASSVQAGGFTDTQYF. The full variable domain, rest sourced from reference TRBV9 and TRBJ2-3, is DSGVTQTPKHLITATGQRVTLRCSPRSGDLSVYWYQQSLDQGLQFLIQYYNGEERAKGNILERFSAQQFPDLHSELNLSSLELGDSALYFCASSVQAGGFTDTQYFGPGTRLTVL.

The CDR3 sequence: CASSYGGASYNEQFF. The DNA for the CDR3 is TGTGCCAGCAGTTACGGCGGAGCCTCCTACAATGAGCAGTTCTTC. The gene calls are TRBV6-6 and TRBJ2-1; D remains ambiguous. The germline V gene encodes CDR1 MNHNY and CDR2 SVGAGI (reference sequence). V was clipped by 2 bases and J by 0 bases, with 8 bases between them. The CDR3 covers 15 residues.

The rearrangement links TRBV7-9 to TRBJ2-1; 7 bases are shared with TRBD1. Germline CDR1 reads SEHNR; CDR2 reads FQNEAQ (reference sequence). The CDR3 covers 15 residues. V shed 5 bases, J shed 4 bases, and the junction held 8 bases outside the gene matches. In DNA form, the CDR3 reads TGTGCCAGCAGCCCCCGGGACAGCCTATACAATGAGCAGTTCTTC. Encoded protein: CASSPRDSLYNEQFF.

The chain recombines TRBV28 with TRBJ2-1; 9 bases are a match to TRBD2. Losses at the gene ends were 2 bases for V and 3 bases for J; bases not matched to a gene: 5. Germline values: CDR1 MDHEN, CDR2 SYDVKM. This CDR3 contains 16 residues. For the CDR3, the DNA is TGTGCCAGCAGTTTACAAGGGACTAGCCTCTACAATGAGCAGTTCTTC. Residues: CASSLQGTSLYNEQFF.

The chain links TRBV7-6 to TRBJ2-7; no definite D call. Germline V lookup: CDR1 SGHVS, CDR2 FNYEAQ. V lost 7 bases and J 7 bases, leaving 20 bases between the germline ends. This CDR3 has 14 residues. CDR3 DNA: TGTGCCAGCACCTTGGGTCTCGGTTTGGGAGAGCAGTACTTC. This translates into CASTLGLGLGEQYF.

The genes are TRBV19 and TRBJ2-2; TRBD1 might be the D (6 bases). Trimming removed 8 bases from V and 3 bases from J, with 13 bases in between. CDR3 length: 14 residues. The germline CDR1 and CDR2 sequences are LNHDA and SQIVND (reference sequence). CDR3 DNA: TGTGCCAGTCTTCGACAGGAGGACACCGGGGAGCTGTTTTTT. Amino acid sequence: CASLRQEDTGELFF.

This clone was recorded a few times. This chain connects TRBV5-4 to TRBJ1-6; no clear D gene. From germline, CDR1 is SGHNT and CDR2 YYREEE (reference sequence). Trimming pared 0 bases from V and 5 bases from J, leaving 6 bases between. The CDR3 runs to 14 residues. DNA for the CDR3: TGTGCCAGCAGCTTGGAAGCAGATAATTCACCCCTCCACTTT. Its protein is CASSLEADNSPLHF.

V usage is TRBV9 and J usage is TRBJ2-2; 7 bases align to TRBD2. The CDR3 extends over 19 amino acids. Trimming cost V 4 bases and J 0 bases; bases outside gene matches: 15. Looked up from germline, CDR1 is SGDLS and CDR2 is YYNGEE. The CDR3 region has the DNA TGTGCCAGCAGCTCCCGAACCTCCGGGACTAACACGAACACCGGGGAGCTGTTTTTT. It encodes CASSSRTSGTNTNTGELFF.